These 20 T cell receptor beta chains were all obtained from the same sample, sequenced in a study of blood T cell repertoires in COVID-19. The protocol was immunoSEQ multiplex PCR, while the TCRdb copy is restricted to in-frame clones and leaves out a portion. Of 200,000 to 250,000 clones in the sample, more than 70% were seen once. Sequencing was carried out using peripheral blood. These receptors came from an elderly man with acute or convalescent COVID-19.

This chain links TRBV6-1 with TRBJ2-1, with D maybe TRBD1 (6 bases). CDR1 is MNHNS, CDR2 SASEGT, per germline. CDR3 length equals 15 residues. The ends were cut back, 3 bases at V and 0 bases at J, with 9 bases in the middle. The CDR3 DNA reads TGTGCCAGCAGTGACAGGGGCCTCTCCTACAATGAGCAGTTCTTC. Its protein is CASSDRGLSYNEQFF.

The J gene is TRBJ2-3, the V gene TRBV7-8; TRBD2 agrees at 8 bases. This CDR3 region has 15 residues. Germline V CDR1 and CDR2: SGHVS, FQNEAQ. The junction had 7 bases not matched to a gene; V was cut back by 8 bases and J by 0 bases. The CDR3 sequence: CASGGASGSTDTQYF. For the CDR3, the DNA is TGTGCCAGCGGAGGGGCTAGCGGGAGCACAGATACGCAGTATTTT.

The rearrangement joins TRBV19 to TRBJ2-1, with D possibly TRBD1 on 6 matching bases. This CDR3 region has 15 residues. V was clipped by 5 bases and J by 6 bases, with 17 bases between them. Germline assignment: CDR1 LNHDA and CDR2 SQIVND (reference sequence). The CDR3 sequence: CASSLQGAIVNEQFF. The CDR3 nucleotides read TGTGCCAGTAGTCTACAGGGCGCTATAGTCAATGAGCAGTTCTTC.

The chain couples TRBV13 to TRBJ2-3; TRBD2 might be the D (6 bases). The germline V gene encodes CDR1 PRHDT and CDR2 FYEKMQ (reference sequence). CDR3 length: 13 residues. V shed 5 bases and J shed 4 bases, with 10 bases lying between them. The CDR3 loop is CASSPRDADTQYF. In DNA form, the CDR3 reads TGTGCCAGCAGCCCGCGGGACGCAGATACGCAGTATTTT.

This clone has a handful of counts. Written as DNA, the CDR3 is TGCAGCGTTGCACAGGGGAGCACCGGGGAGCTGTTTTTT. Amino acids: CSVAQGSTGELFF. This sequence joins TRBV29-1 and TRBJ2-2; TRBD1 agrees at 7 bases. The CDR3 is 13 amino acids. Trimming removed 4 bases from V and 4 bases from J; junction bases left unmatched: 3. Germline-derived CDR1 and CDR2 are SQVTM and ANQGSEA.

In DNA form, the CDR3 reads TGTGCCAGCACCCGACAGGGGCGCTCTGGGGCCAACGTCCTGACTTTC. This sequence encodes CASTRQGRSGANVLTF. The chain is built from TRBV2 and TRBJ2-6; 8 bases fit TRBD1. The germline CDR1 and CDR2 sequences are SNHLY and FYNNEI. The length of the CDR3 is 16 residues. The ends lost 7 bases at V and 0 bases at J; junction bases unmatched: 5.

The CDR3: CASSINNQPQHF. The CDR3 bases are TGTGCCAGTAGTATCAATAATCAGCCCCAGCATTTT. This chain joins TRBV19 and TRBJ1-5; D gene unclear. CDR3 length: 12 residues. V lost 3 bases and J 4 bases, leaving 4 bases between the germline ends. Germline V lookup: CDR1 LNHDA, CDR2 SQIVND (reference sequence).

In its sample, this clone was seen once. The chain couples TRBV28 to TRBJ2-7; 10 bases agree with TRBD2. V trimming: 3 bases; J trimming: 5 bases; junction bases outside the gene matches: 13. The CDR3 has 17 amino acids. Germline CDR1 and CDR2: MDHEN and SYDVKM. The CDR3, as DNA: TGTGCCAGCAGTTTTCCGACTAGCGGGTGGGCCGGGGACGAGCAGTACTTC. Protein product: CASSFPTSGWAGDEQYF.

The chain employs TRBV4-3 and TRBJ1-5, with a weak D call TRBD1 (5 bases). The CDR3 consists of 14 residues. Trimming shortened V by 0 bases and J by 7 bases, and 10 bases separated the two germline ends. Per the germline V gene, CDR1 is LGHNA and CDR2 is YSLEER. Written as DNA, the CDR3 is TGCGCCAGCAGCCAAGATAGGGGTTGGCAGCCCCAGCATTTT. Amino acid sequence: CASSQDRGWQPQHF.

This chain joins TRBV18 and TRBJ1-2; D perhaps matches TRBD1 (6 bases). Germline V gene lookup returns CDR1 KGHSH and CDR2 LQKENI. The CDR3 is 19 residues long. V lost 1 base, J lost 4 bases, and 25 bases lay in between. The DNA for the CDR3 is TGTGCCAGCTCACCACGAGCAGGGGAAGACTACGGGGCAAGCTATGGCTACACCTTC. Its translation: CASSPRAGEDYGASYGYTF.

V and J are TRBV3-1 (or the pseudogene TRBV3-2) and TRBJ1-6; D ambiguous. Trimming cost V 0 bases and J 6 bases, with 6 bases left between them. The CDR3 has 14 residues. Germline CDR1 and CDR2: LGHDT and YNNKEL (reference sequence). The CDR3 DNA is TGTGCCAGCAGCCAAGAGTCAGTTAATTCACCCCTCCACTTT. This gives the protein CASSQESVNSPLHF.

The gene calls are TRBV7-2 and TRBJ1-2, with D tentatively TRBD1 (5 bases). The CDR3 has 13 amino acids. Looked up from germline, CDR1 is SGHTA and CDR2 is FQGNSA. Trimming took off 2 bases at V and 6 bases at J, with 10 bases between the two ends. The DNA for the CDR3 is TGTGCCAGCAGCTTACAGGGATCGGATGGCTACACCTTC. It is translated as CASSLQGSDGYTF. Full variable domain (outside the CDR3, taken from reference TRBV7-2 and TRBJ1-2): GAGVSQSPSNKVTEKGKDVELRCDPISGHTALYWYRQSLGQGLEFLIYFQGNSAPDKSGLPSDRFSAERTGGSVSTLTIQRTQQEDSAVYLCASSLQGSDGYTFGSGTRLTVV.

V and J are TRBV5-1 and TRBJ2-1; TRBD1 is a possible D gene (5 bases). V lost 0 bases to trimming and J lost 9 bases, with 16 bases between them. Germline V gene sequence: CDR1 SGHRS, CDR2 YFSETQ. The CDR3 length is 15 residues. The chain's CDR3 is CASSLEVGLLGEQFF. CDR3 coding DNA: TGCGCCAGCAGCTTGGAGGTGGGGCTGCTGGGTGAGCAGTTCTTC.

The CDR3 nucleotides read TGTGCCAGCAGTCCGACTTTTTCAACGTCCGAGCAGTACTTC. It encodes CASSPTFSTSEQYF. The chain joins TRBV6-2 or TRBV6-3 to TRBJ2-7; no clear D gene. This CDR3 is 14 amino acids long. Germline V gene sequence: CDR1 MNHEY, CDR2 SVGEGT. Deletions cut 5 bases from V and 6 bases from J, with 17 bases between.

This sequence joins TRBV6-2 or TRBV6-3 and TRBJ1-5; 8 bases are a match to TRBD1. The CDR3 extends over 18 amino acids. V was pared by 4 bases and J by 0 bases, with 11 bases of the junction left unmatched. CDR1 is MNHEY and CDR2 is SVGEGT in the germline V gene. CDR3 DNA sequence: TGTGCCAGCAGTTCCGGGACAGGCCTCATCTATAGCAATCAGCCCCAGCATTTT. Translated, it gives CASSSGTGLIYSNQPQHF.

CDR3: CASSRPGQDTEAFF. The CDR3 DNA follows: TGTGCCAGCAGCCGCCCGGGACAGGACACTGAAGCTTTCTTT. The V gene is TRBV6-5, the J gene TRBJ1-1; 8 nucleotides align to TRBD1. There are 14 residues in the CDR3. The V gene's germline CDR1 is MNHEY and CDR2 SVGAGI. The V segment lost 6 bases and the J segment 3 bases; nucleotides outside the gene matches: 6.

The CDR3 nucleotides are TGTGCCAGTAGTATGGGGCGGGGCCCCAGTTTTTACAATGAGCAGTTCTTC. Encoded protein: CASSMGRGPSFYNEQFF. V usage is TRBV19 and J usage is TRBJ2-1, with D perhaps matching TRBD2 (6 bases). The CDR3 has 17 residues. Germline CDR1 is LNHDA and CDR2 is SQIVND (reference sequence). Trimming shortened V by 3 bases and J by 4 bases, and 19 bases separated the two germline ends.

The genes are TRBV10-3 and TRBJ1-5; a weak D match, TRBD1 (5 bases). From germline, CDR1 is ENHRY and CDR2 SYGVKD. The CDR3 covers 14 residues. V gave up 10 bases and J gave up 10 bases, with 23 bases separating them. The CDR3 DNA follows: TGTGCCAGACTCCCTTCCTTTCAGGGAAAACCCCAGCATTTT. Its translation: CARLPSFQGKPQHF.

V gene TRBV11-2 combines with J gene TRBJ1-4, with D unresolved. Germline V gene lookup returns CDR1 SGHAT and CDR2 FQNNGV. This CDR3 spans 15 amino acids. Trimming removed 1 base from V and 5 bases from J, with 11 bases in between. The CDR3 DNA is TGTGCCAGCAGCTTAGTACGCGGATTCAATGAAAAACTGTTTTTT. Protein product: CASSLVRGFNEKLFF.

Only a few counts were recorded for this clone. This chain uses TRBV4-3 with TRBJ1-1; perhaps TRBD1 as D (6 bases). This CDR3 region has 15 residues. CDR1 is LGHNA, CDR2 YSLEER, per germline. Trimming stripped 2 bases from V and 1 base from J, with 11 bases between. CDR3 loop: CASSQSGQTNTEAFF. The CDR3 DNA reads TGCGCCAGCAGCCAATCGGGACAAACGAACACTGAAGCTTTCTTT.